This TCR beta chain was captured by sequencing in a study of PD-1 blockade in classical Hodgkin lymphoma. Regarding time point: newly diagnosed, previously untreated cHL patient sample. For comparison, PBMCs from newly diagnosed, untreated classical Hodgkin lymphoma were used. The CDR3 runs to 14 residues. V lost 7 bases and J lost 7, with 17 bases in between. Germline CDR1 is SNHLY and CDR2 is FYNNEI. Study-wide results and limits: Although disease activity or prior therapy may be involved, causes of the repertoire differences remain undefined. Newly diagnosed patients were reported to exhibit reduced baseline TCR diversity relative to healthy donors.

Regarding this clone: Its antigen is as yet unknown.

Sequencing was performed with immunoSEQ multiplex PCR; in TCRdb, only in-frame clones are kept and a portion is missing. Among some 70,000 clones, roughly 93% were seen once, and the ten largest hold less than 3.5%. The genes are TRBV2 and TRBJ1-5, with D hard to call. The sequenced sample consisted of peripheral blood mononuclear cells (PBMCs). The clonotype comes from a human donor with classical Hodgkin lymphoma. CDR3 sequence reads: CASTISATGQPQHF. The CDR3 nucleotides read TGTGCCAGCACCATCAGCGCAACCGGGCAGCCCCAGCATTTT. Full variable domain (missing parts from reference TRBV2 and TRBJ1-5): EPEVTQTPSHQVTQMGQEVILRCVPISNHLYFYWYRQILGQKVEFLVSFYNNEISEKSEIFDDQFSVERPDGSNFTLKIRSTKLEDSAMYFCASTISATGQPQHFGDGTRLSIL.